Sequencing of this TCR beta chain was carried out in a study of blood T cells in healthy people across ages. It was with a sample-barcoded 5' primer and a J-beta primer mix that a second PCR of about 6 to 11 cycles was run. TCRdb re-derived calls from the 5' RACE reads in MiXCR, one entry per CDR3 protein. Of over 1,300,000 distinct CDR3 sequences in the sample, roughly 60% were seen once. CDR3 length: 16 amino acids. Germline V gene lookup returns CDR1 SGHDT and CDR2 YYEEEE. Sequenced material: blood. The receptor was derived from a man younger than 30 in good health. V and J are TRBV5-6 and TRBJ2-1, with D unresolved. The assigned J gene may be wrong: the sequence end matches TRBJ2-7 better. The CDR3 sequence is CASSLEREALYNEQYF. CDR3 DNA: TGTGCCAGCAGCTTGGAAAGGGAAGCTTTATACAATGAGCAGTACTTC.